This entry is about one TCR beta chain. Its antigen is undetermined. This record comes from a study of monozygotic twins with cystic fibrosis. Study in general: Library input was around 3.1 micrograms of fragmented DNA, with about 15 PCR cycles.

Study-level results: V usage most resembled the co-twin in 13 of 16 pairs. Median Simpson clonality of about 0.01 suggested naive T cells predominated.

Clones were read by immunoSEQ multiplex PCR, and TCRdb kept only the in-frame ones, dropping some. The sample yields around 34,000 clones, 92% seen once. Between the trimmed V and J ends, which lost 5 bases and 4 bases, there was a span of 17 bases. The germline gives CDR1 SEHNR, CDR2 FQNEAQ (reference sequence). The CDR3 is made up of 15 amino acids. The chain joins TRBV7-9 to TRBJ1-1, with D possibly being TRBD1 (5 bases). The sequenced sample was blood. The origin of this receptor is a girl aged 2 to 9 with cystic fibrosis. CDR3 nucleotides: TGTGCCAGCAGCCTTAGTCTCGCTGGGGGCACTGAAGCTTTCTTT. Residues: CASSLSLAGGTEAFF.